This T cell receptor (beta chain) was sequenced in a study of T cell responses to AZD1222 COVID-19 vaccine. Sequencing used immunoSEQ multiplex PCR; TCRdb keeps in-frame clones, though not all of them. The sample contains some 70,000 clones, 82% of which appear only once. This CDR3 has 15 amino acids. Germline CDR1 reads LNHDA; CDR2 reads SQIVND (reference sequence). Trimming cost V 3 bases and J 4 bases; bases outside gene matches: 5. The J gene is TRBJ2-3, the V gene TRBV19, with 9 bases identical to TRBD2. This receptor was obtained from an adult in good health. The sequenced sample was peripheral blood, obtained on day 0 of AZD1222 vaccination. The CDR3, as DNA: TGTGCCAGTAGTATGTGGACTAGCGTCCCAGATACGCAGTATTTT. This encodes CASSMWTSVPDTQYF.